This T cell receptor beta chain emerged from a study of T cell repertoires in cytomegalovirus infection. Study-level background: CMV epitopes that were recently identified and HLA-C-restricted were used alongside well-studied HLA-B-restricted ones. Public signatures in TCR beta pointed to CMV infection and matching HLA type. Findings and caveats of the study: It was HLA-C-restricted CMV-specific TCR beta clonotypes that dominated the response ex vivo. CMV carriers with the relevant HLA were identified by cumulative public TCR beta family frequency.

Germline values: CDR1 SGHKS, CDR2 YYEKEE (reference sequence). The V and J ends lost 3 bases and 4 bases, in that order; junction bases with no gene match: 7. This CDR3 region has 15 residues. TCRdb independently ran MiXCR on the reads; one entry per CDR3 protein. The table lists tens of thousands of distinct CDR3 sequences, over 15% of them singletons. There are many counts of this clonotype. Its antigen is as yet unknown. The specimen was CD8+ T cells from cultured PBMCs, collected from culture after CMV antigen stimulation. The clonotype originates from a human donor in good health (CMV status not recorded). Some clones in this sample may be carry-over from other donors' samples. V gene TRBV5-5 combines with J gene TRBJ1-5, with 7 positions matching TRBD1. The CDR3 sequence: CASSSRGQSNQPQHF. In DNA, the CDR3 is TGTGCCAGCAGCTCCCGGGGACAGAGTAATCAGCCCCAGCATTTT.